These 32 T cell receptor beta chains originate from one sample sequenced in a study of T-cell reconstitution after alpha-beta-depleted transplantation in children. Preparation of the TCRbeta library used unique molecular identifiers. One entry per CDR3 protein, called by TCRdb with MiXCR from the PCR reads. The table shows around 960,000 distinct CDR3 sequences, with under 30% occurring only once. The sample consisted of PBMCs, mostly from graft donor cells, taken 360 days after TCRalphabeta/CD19-depleted stem cell transplant. Source of these receptors: a boy under three years old who had a stem cell transplant for SCID, so the T cells may come from the graft donor.

This clonotype was seen a handful of times. CDR3 sequence (DNA): TGTGCCAGCAGTTTAGCGTTAGGGAGGAGGACCCAGTACTTC. It encodes CASSLALGRRTQYF. The chain carries TRBV12-3 or TRBV12-4 and TRBJ2-5; a possible D gene is TRBD2 (6 bases). V dropped 0 bases and J dropped 7 bases, with 12 bases sitting between them. The CDR3 runs 14 residues.

This clonotype was seen many times. The chain is built from TRBV7-9 and TRBJ1-6; the D is unclear. The germline V gene has CDR1 SEHNR and CDR2 FQNEAQ (reference sequence). The V and J ends lost 8 bases and 9 bases respectively, with 8 bases between them. The length of the CDR3 is 11 residues. The CDR3 spells CASHQSSPLHF. CDR3 DNA sequence: TGTGCCAGCCACCAGAGTTCACCCCTCCACTTT.

This clonotype was recorded many times. Its ends do not fully match the called genes, so a read error is possible. The rearrangement uses TRBV28 and TRBJ1-6; 8 bases fit TRBD1. This CDR3 region has 12 residues. Looked up from germline, CDR1 is MDHEN and CDR2 is SYDVKM. The CDR3 here is CASSAGIRDRLF. The CDR3 bases are TGTGCCAGCAGCGCCGGGATACGGGACAGGTTGTTT.

The V and J genes are TRBV6-5 and TRBJ2-5; possible D gene TRBD2, 5 bases. V shed 2 bases and J shed 1 base, with 8 bases lying between them. Germline CDR1 MNHEY, CDR2 SVGAGI. The CDR3 is 14 residues long. In DNA, the CDR3 is TGTGCCAGCAGTTACAGACGGGGCCAAGAGACCCAGTACTTC. Translation gives CASSYRRGQETQYF.

This clonotype was detected only a few times. The chain combines TRBV10-3 with TRBJ2-7, with TRBD2 as a possible D gene (6 bases). CDR1 and CDR2 from the germline V gene are ENHRY and SYGVKD. CDR3 length equals 15 residues. V was pared by 3 bases and J by 2 bases, with 14 bases between. The CDR3 reads CAISEGTGETYEQYF. The CDR3 region has the DNA TGTGCCATCAGTGAAGGGACGGGGGAGACCTACGAGCAGTACTTC.

A few counts support this clonotype. The chain uses TRBV24-1 and TRBJ2-3; D perhaps matches TRBD1 (6 bases). V dropped 7 bases and J dropped 0 bases, with 16 bases sitting between them. The CDR3 sequence is 16 residues long. Germline V CDR1 and CDR2: KGHDR, SFDVKD. This chain's CDR3 is CATSRGEGDSTDTQYF. The CDR3 coding sequence is TGTGCCACCAGCCGCGGTGAGGGGGACAGCACAGATACGCAGTATTTT.

The chain recombines TRBV2 with TRBJ2-7; possibly TRBD1 for D (5 bases). Germline CDR1 SNHLY, CDR2 FYNNEI. The V end lost 3 bases, the J end lost 0 bases, and 9 bases lay between the germline ends. The CDR3 sequence is 14 residues long. The CDR3 loop reads CASSDADTSYEQYF. In DNA, the CDR3 is TGTGCCAGCAGTGATGCGGACACCTCCTACGAGCAGTACTTC. The full variable domain, in which reference TRBV2 and TRBJ2-7 provide the parts outside the CDR3, is EPEVTQTPSHQVTQMGQEVILRCVPISNHLYFYWYRQILGQKVEFLVSFYNNEISEKSEIFDDQFSVERPDGSNFTLKIRSTKLEDSAMYFCASSDADTSYEQYFGPGTRLTVT.

J is TRBJ1-2 and V is TRBV5-1, with 10 bases lining up with TRBD1. The ends lost 0 bases at V and 6 bases at J; junction bases unmatched: 5. CDR1 is SGHRS and CDR2 is YFSETQ in the germline V gene. The CDR3 loop spans 15 amino acids. The CDR3 region is CASSLGSTGGHGYTF. CDR3 in DNA: TGCGCCAGCAGCTTGGGATCGACAGGGGGCCATGGCTACACCTTC.

The CDR3 coding sequence is TGCGCCAGCAGCCAAGATCCGGGACAGGGGGCTAATGGCTACACCTTC. Its translation is CASSQDPGQGANGYTF. The chain recombines TRBV4-3 with TRBJ1-2, with 12 bases matching TRBD1. Germline assignment: CDR1 LGHNA and CDR2 YSLEER. The CDR3 loop spans 16 amino acids. Trimming took 0 bases from V and 6 from J; bases not matched to a gene: 5.

This clonotype was found a few times. This sequence joins TRBV12-3 or TRBV12-4 and TRBJ2-5; TRBD1 might be the D (6 bases). This CDR3 has 14 amino acids. V was shortened by 6 bases and J by 5 bases, with 16 bases between the two germline ends. CDR3 loop: CASSKNRGSETQYF. DNA for the CDR3: TGTGCCAGCAGCAAAAATAGGGGGTCGGAGACCCAGTACTTC.

This clonotype was seen a handful of times. The chain links TRBV5-1 to TRBJ2-1, with D possibly matching TRBD2 (5 bases). The germline CDR1 and CDR2 sequences are SGHRS and YFSETQ. V dropped 1 base and J dropped 2 bases, with 10 bases sitting between them. The CDR3 loop spans 15 amino acids. CDR3 bases: TGCGCCAGCAGCTTGATCGAGGGCACCTACAATGAGCAGTTCTTC. This sequence encodes CASSLIEGTYNEQFF.

This chain links TRBV12-3 or TRBV12-4 with TRBJ2-2; 9 bases map to TRBD1. Germline trimming cut 6 bases from V and 4 bases from J; bases unmatched to any gene: 6. The CDR3 runs 15 residues. CDR3 DNA: TGTGCCAGCAGCCGTACAGGGGGCTTCACCGGGGAGCTGTTTTTT. Translated, it gives CASSRTGGFTGELFF.

The V call is TRBV12-3 or TRBV12-4, the J call TRBJ1-4, with D maybe TRBD1 (6 bases). Trimming stripped 6 bases from V and 0 bases from J, with 11 bases between. There are 15 residues in the CDR3. CDR3 protein: CASRPGAATNEKLFF. The CDR3 nucleotides are TGTGCCAGCAGACCAGGGGCTGCAACTAATGAAAAACTGTTTTTT.

There are a few counts of this clonotype. The rearrangement links TRBV4-2 to TRBJ1-1; D gene uncertain. V shed 4 bases and J shed 0 bases, with 12 bases lying between them. CDR1 and CDR2 from the germline V gene are LGHNA and YNFKEQ. The CDR3 sequence is 15 residues long. This CDR3 reads CASSPRARLNTEAFF. In DNA, the CDR3 is TGTGCCAGCAGCCCCCGGGCACGGTTGAACACTGAAGCTTTCTTT.

The chain is built from TRBV28 and TRBJ2-2, with D perhaps being TRBD1 or TRBD2 (5 bases each). V lost 5 bases, J lost 6 bases, and 19 bases lay in between. This CDR3 contains 16 residues. The germline CDR1 and CDR2 sequences are MDHEN and SYDVKM. The CDR3 DNA is TGTGCCAGCAGTCCCGGCGGACTCAGGGCGGCCGGGGAGCTGTTTTTT. Translating gives CASSPGGLRAAGELFF.

There are a few counts of this clonotype. This chain links TRBV5-1 with TRBJ2-4; TRBD1 agrees at 10 bases. This CDR3 is built from 15 residues. J gave up 4 bases and V 4 bases, and 5 bases lay outside the gene matches. In germline, CDR1 is SGHRS, CDR2 YFSETQ. The CDR3: CASSPWDRGKNIQYF. The CDR3 region has the DNA TGCGCCAGCAGCCCATGGGACAGGGGAAAAAACATTCAGTACTTC. The full variable domain, with the rest looked up from reference TRBV5-1 and TRBJ2-4, is KAGVTQTPRYLIKTRGQQVTLSCSPISGHRSVSWYQQTPGQGLQFLFEYFSETQRNKGNFPGRFSGRQFSNSRSEMNVSTLELGDSALYLCASSPWDRGKNIQYFGAGTRLSVL.

The V call is TRBV12-3 or TRBV12-4, the J call TRBJ2-6; TRBD1 matches 9 bases. The ends lost 7 bases at V and 0 bases at J; junction bases unmatched: 7. CDR3 length equals 17 residues. The CDR3 DNA reads as TGTGCCAGCACCCGAGACAGGGGGGGCTCTGGGGCCAACGTCCTGACTTTC. It specifies CASTRDRGGSGANVLTF.

The V call is TRBV12-3 or TRBV12-4, the J call TRBJ1-2; D remains ambiguous. Trimming stripped 5 bases from V and 1 base from J, with 20 bases between. This CDR3 is built from 17 residues. CDR3 in DNA: TGTGCCAGCAGTCCCAGTTTAGGACTATCGTTTAACTATGGCTACACCTTC. It translates to CASSPSLGLSFNYGYTF.

The chain recombines TRBV25-1 with TRBJ2-5, with a tentative D call TRBD1 (6 bases). The germline gives CDR1 MGHDK, CDR2 SYGVNS. V was trimmed by 6 bases and J by 9 bases, leaving 20 bases between them. The CDR3 sequence is 14 residues long. The CDR3 nucleotides are TGTGCCAGCAGGGGGACATTACCCGGAACGGCCCAGTACTTC. Amino acids: CASRGTLPGTAQYF.

This chain uses TRBV29-1 with TRBJ2-4; D not certain. Germline-derived CDR1 and CDR2 are SQVTM and ANQGSEA. Trimming stripped 2 bases from V and 0 bases from J, with 8 bases between. The CDR3 contains 14 residues. The CDR3 coding sequence is TGCAGCGTTGAAATCCACCTAGCCAAAAACATTCAGTACTTC. This codes for CSVEIHLAKNIQYF.

This clonotype was seen more than once but under ten times. The CDR3 reads CAIRGLAGGPYNEQFF. In DNA form, the CDR3 reads TGTGCCATCAGAGGACTAGCGGGGGGTCCCTACAATGAGCAGTTCTTC. The chain couples TRBV10-3 to TRBJ2-1; the match to TRBD2 covers 14 bases. CDR3 length: 16 residues. V trimming: 6 bases; J trimming: 2 bases; junction bases outside the gene matches: 3. Germline V CDR1 and CDR2: ENHRY, SYGVKD.

V gene TRBV6-5 combines with J gene TRBJ1-5, with D tentatively TRBD1 (5 bases). In germline, CDR1 is MNHEY, CDR2 SVGAGI. This CDR3 is built from 14 residues. V shed 2 bases and J shed 7 bases, with 12 bases lying between them. CDR3 in amino acids: CASSYARVGQPQHF. For the CDR3, the DNA is TGTGCCAGCAGTTACGCCAGGGTCGGACAGCCCCAGCATTTT.

The J gene is TRBJ2-4, the V gene TRBV27; D not certain. Trimming stripped 1 base from V and 7 bases from J, with 14 bases between. The CDR3 length is 15 residues. The germline gives CDR1 MNHEY, CDR2 SMNVEV (reference sequence). CDR3 residues: CASSLLTGGPNIQYF. The CDR3 nucleotides are TGTGCCAGCAGTTTATTAACGGGTGGGCCTAACATTCAGTACTTC.

The chain joins TRBV12-3 or TRBV12-4 to TRBJ2-3, with 8 bases identical to TRBD1. The V gene end was trimmed by 8 bases and the J gene end by 1 base; junction bases not matched to a gene: 8. This CDR3 spans 15 amino acids. As DNA, the CDR3 is TGTGCCAGCCGCTCGACAGGGGCGGGCACAGATACGCAGTATTTT. Protein product: CASRSTGAGTDTQYF.

This clonotype has more than one count but fewer than ten. V gene TRBV20-1 combines with J gene TRBJ1-1, with 7 bases lining up with TRBD1. The V and J ends lost 6 bases and 0 bases, in that order; junction bases with no gene match: 10. Germline CDR1 DFQATT, CDR2 SNEGSKA (reference sequence). The CDR3 covers 15 residues. The CDR3 DNA reads TGCAGTGCAATCGGGACAGCAACCTTGAACACTGAAGCTTTCTTT. Protein sequence: CSAIGTATLNTEAFF.

This chain connects TRBV28 to TRBJ2-7; D possibly corresponds to TRBD1 (6 bases). With 3 bases removed from V and 4 bases from J, the gap between germline ends came to 13 bases. CDR3 length: 14 amino acids. Germline loops: CDR1 MDHEN, CDR2 SYDVKM. As DNA, the CDR3 is TGTGCCAGCAGTTTTTCAGGGGTGGAATACGAGCAGTACTTC. Translation: CASSFSGVEYEQYF.

The CDR3 nucleotides read TGTGCCAGTAGTATGGGCCGTTCCTACGAGCAGTACTTC. Translation: CASSMGRSYEQYF. V gene TRBV19 combines with J gene TRBJ2-7; D gene unclear. CDR3 length: 13 residues. Germline CDR1 is LNHDA and CDR2 is SQIVND (reference sequence). With 3 bases removed from V and 1 base from J, the gap between germline ends came to 7 bases.

The J gene is TRBJ1-2, the V gene TRBV5-4, with a possible D match to TRBD1 (5 bases). Germline V gene data show CDR1 as SGHNT and CDR2 as YYREEE (reference sequence). The germline V and J ends were trimmed by 0 bases and 0 bases, with 21 bases remaining between them. The CDR3 contains 19 residues. The chain's CDR3 is CASSLGASGPGGANYGYTF. The CDR3 DNA follows: TGTGCCAGCAGCTTGGGTGCTTCAGGGCCCGGAGGGGCTAACTATGGCTACACCTTC.

The chain uses TRBV10-3 and TRBJ2-1; D call uncertain. Per germline, CDR1 ENHRY and CDR2 SYGVKD. The CDR3 runs 14 residues. Trimming shortened V by 0 bases and J by 4 bases, and 7 bases separated the two germline ends. CDR3 coding DNA: TGTGCCATCAGTGAGTCTACGGTATACAATGAGCAGTTCTTC. Its protein is CAISESTVYNEQFF.

V gene TRBV5-1 combines with J gene TRBJ2-3; the D is unclear. The length of the CDR3 is 13 residues. Trimming shortened V by 5 bases and J by 2 bases, and 9 bases separated the two germline ends. The germline V gene has CDR1 SGHRS and CDR2 YFSETQ. The CDR3 nucleotides read TGCGCCAGCAGTTACTCCAACACAGATACGCAGTATTTT. Its protein is CASSYSNTDTQYF.

The chain recombines TRBV13 with TRBJ2-7; D is perhaps TRBD1 or TRBD2 (5 bases each). The CDR3 has 13 residues. Between the trimmed V and J ends, which lost 7 bases and 0 bases, there was a span of 10 bases. Germline lookup yields CDR1 PRHDT and CDR2 FYEKMQ (reference sequence). CDR3 sequence: CASTGTGSYEQYF. The CDR3 DNA is TGTGCCAGCACCGGGACGGGCTCCTACGAGCAGTACTTC.

The rearrangement joins TRBV12-3 or TRBV12-4 to TRBJ1-5; TRBD1 matches at 9 bases. With 6 bases clipped from V and 7 bases from J, the junction kept 7 bases outside the gene matches. The CDR3 consists of 14 residues. This CDR3 is CASRPTGGRQPQHF. CDR3 bases: TGTGCCAGCAGGCCGACAGGGGGAAGGCAGCCCCAGCATTTT.